These T cell receptor beta chains were read from a single sample in a study of blood T cell repertoires in COVID-19. TCRdb's table, derived via immunoSEQ multiplex PCR, lists solely in-frame clones and lacks some. The sample yields over 80,000 clones, 86% seen once. Sequencing input: peripheral blood. The receptor source for this set is a man aged 45-60 years with acute or convalescent COVID-19. CDR3s include the opening cysteine and the closing phenylalanine or tryptophan. The D gene is left open where the match is weak. Clone size appears in some rows only: once, few, many, or a class for an expanded clone.

>TRBJ2-5|NA|TRBV6-5|NA
CASSYSGRGKAETQYF
>TRBJ1-5|NA|TRBV5-8|NA
CASSPDTLGNQPQHF
>TRBJ2-5|TRBD2|TRBV5-8|NA
CASSLPGLAGDETQYF
>TRBJ2-7|TRBD1|TRBV19|NA
CATSNRGSYEQYF
>TRBJ1-5|TRBD1|TRBV2|NA
CASSRGQGGSQPQHF
>TRBJ2-1|TRBD1|TRBV2|NA
CASSPLGGQGYNEQFF
>TRBJ2-5|TRBD1|TRBV2|NA
CASRATGMVQETQYF
>TRBJ2-1|NA|TRBV7-2|NA
CASSHSEQFF
>TRBJ1-2|TRBD1|TRBV5-1|NA
CASSRGDSSNYGYTF
>TRBJ1-5|NA|TRBV19|NA
CASSMIGSNQPQHF
>TRBJ2-5|NA|TRBV5-5|NA
CASSLGLDFLTQYF
>TRBJ2-1|TRBD2|TRBV25-1|NA
CASSEAAGLVYEQFF
>TRBJ1-2|TRBD1|TRBV10-3|NA
CAISTTGDYGYTF
>TRBJ2-3|TRBD2|TRBV24-1|NA
CATSGGLAVMADTQYF
>TRBJ1-5|NA|TRBV12-3/TRBV12-4|NA
CASSQDSNQPQHF
>TRBJ2-7|TRBD1|TRBV30|NA
CAWRPGQGAWEQYF
>TRBJ2-5|TRBD1|TRBV7-2|NA
CASSPGQVQETQYF
>TRBJ2-2|NA|TRBV19|NA
CASSINAGVARNTGELFF
>TRBJ2-5|NA|TRBV27|once
CASSPQGFEETQYF
>TRBJ1-2|NA|TRBV29-1|NA
CSAGTRDTRDRRGYTF
>TRBJ2-4|TRBD1|TRBV5-1|once
CASSLGDRLAKNIQYF
>TRBJ2-3|NA|TRBV3-1/TRBV3-2|NA
CASSQKSGLTTDTQYF
>TRBJ1-6|NA|TRBV7-9|NA
CASTRGENSPLHF
>TRBJ1-3|NA|TRBV6-6|NA
CASTGSGNTIYF
>TRBJ1-5|NA|TRBV2|NA
CASTRTTVDQPQHF
>TRBJ1-2|NA|TRBV6-5|NA
CASSYSGAYTF
>TRBJ2-3|NA|TRBV19|NA
CASSIDFSTDTQYF
>TRBJ1-1|NA|TRBV18|NA
CASSPRGRESPEAFF
>TRBJ2-5|NA|TRBV11-3|NA
CASSLGGQVQETQYF
>TRBJ2-7|TRBD1|TRBV5-8|NA
CASSKRTGRLSYEQYF
>TRBJ1-6|NA|TRBV2|NA
CAGARENRSPLHF
>TRBJ1-1|NA|TRBV2|NA
CASSLTSREGNTEAFF
>TRBJ2-3|TRBD2|TRBV24-1|NA
CATSDWTSVDTQYF
>TRBJ2-3|TRBD2|TRBV18|NA
CASSPPPRLARTDTQYF
>TRBJ1-1|NA|TRBV5-1|NA
CASSSGGQTNTEAFF
>TRBJ2-5|TRBD2|TRBV14|NA
CASSQGEAGIQETQYF
>TRBJ2-3|TRBD1|TRBV5-1|NA
CASSLELGQVITDTQYF
>TRBJ1-4|TRBD1|TRBV2|once
CASRGTGGGEKLFF
>TRBJ1-6|TRBD1|TRBV5-1|NA
CASRRGTGDNSPLHF
>TRBJ1-5|NA|TRBV12-3/TRBV12-4|NA
CASSLFRQPQHF
>TRBJ2-1|TRBD1|TRBV5-1|NA
CASSLDLRTGGSIGQFF
>TRBJ2-1|NA|TRBV18|NA
CASSPLSPQGSSYNEQFF
>TRBJ2-2|TRBD2|TRBV29-1|NA
CSARTPYGPFPSGTNTGELFF
>TRBJ1-3|NA|TRBV7-9|few
CASQGTAPGNTIYF
>TRBJ1-1|NA|TRBV5-8|NA
CASSPRGSKRNTEAFF
>TRBJ1-2|NA|TRBV3-1/TRBV3-2|NA
CASSLQKTGHYTF
>TRBJ2-7|TRBD2|TRBV25-1|NA
CASSELAGGTYEQYF
>TRBJ2-7|TRBD1|TRBV18|NA
CASSPPRGQYEQYF
>TRBJ2-4|NA|TRBV5-8|NA
CASSFPSHERDIQYF
>TRBJ2-2|NA|TRBV9|NA
CASSPRTGELFF
>TRBJ2-1|NA|TRBV27|NA
CASSSGTFRGNEQFF
>TRBJ1-2|NA|TRBV19|NA
CASSIGRDIYGYTF
>TRBJ1-6|NA|TRBV30|once
CAWSEHFNRAGNSPLHF
>TRBJ2-7|TRBD2|TRBV11-2|NA
CASSLGGLAGDEQYF
>TRBJ2-7|TRBD1|TRBV5-4|NA
CASSRGLDRGPEQYF
>TRBJ1-3|TRBD1|TRBV9|NA
CASSAGQGSGNTIYF
>TRBJ2-3|TRBD1|TRBV9|NA
CASSVVQGSTDTQYF
>TRBJ1-1|NA|TRBV11-2|NA
CASSSRGRGLNTEAFF